Listed below are T cell receptor beta chains from one sample, sequenced in a study of cytomegalovirus exposure and HLA in healthy donors. The method was immunoSEQ multiplex PCR; TCRdb's version includes in-frame clones alone and lacks a portion of them. The sample lists about 140,000 clones, 65% to 80% occurring once. Sample: PBMCs. Receptors originate from a woman aged 25 to 45 in good health and CMV-seronegative. Both conserved end residues are part of each CDR3. D genes are given only for firm matches. Where a row states a size, it is once, few, many or the class of an expanded clone; other rows omit it.

J gene	D gene	clone size	V gene	CDR3 DNA	CDR3 protein
TRBJ2-2	-	-	TRBV5-1	TGCGCCAGCAGCTTGGCCGCAGGACAGATTAACACCGGGGAGCTGTTTTTT	CASSLAAGQINTGELFF
TRBJ1-5	-	-	TRBV28	TGTGCCAGCAGTGGCCGACGGCGGAATCAGCCCCAGCATTTT	CASSGRRRNQPQHF
TRBJ2-2	-	-	TRBV19	TGTGCCAGTAGTATAATTATTGGAGTCGGGGAGCTGTTTTTT	CASSIIIGVGELFF
TRBJ1-4	TRBD1	few	TRBV15	TGTGCCACCAGCAGCTCCCCGGGACAGGGGGGTGAAAAACTGTTTTTT	CATSSSPGQGGEKLFF
TRBJ1-2	-	-	TRBV9	TGTGCCAGCAGCGGAGGAAACTTAGATCCCACCTTC	CASSGGNLDPTF
TRBJ1-2	TRBD1	-	TRBV6-6	TGTGCCAGCAGTTATGGCCAGGGGGCGTTCAACTATGGCTACACCTTC	CASSYGQGAFNYGYTF
TRBJ2-3	TRBD2	-	TRBV2	TGTGCCAGCGTGAGTCAAGCGGGGGTCACAGATACGCAGTATTTT	CASVSQAGVTDTQYF
TRBJ1-3	-	-	TRBV7-7	TGTGCTAGCAGCTTAGGGACACCCAGCTCGGGAAACACCATATATTTT	CASSLGTPSSGNTIYF
TRBJ2-2	TRBD1	-	TRBV27	TGTGCCAGCAGTTTCTTGACAGGGGGCTCAAACACCGGGGAGCTGTTTTTT	CASSFLTGGSNTGELFF
TRBJ2-5	TRBD1	-	TRBV7-2	TGTGCCAGCAGCTCCGCCTCGACAGGGACCGGGACCCAGTACTTC	CASSSASTGTGTQYF
TRBJ2-1	-	-	TRBV11-1	TGTGCCAGCAGCATCGCCTCTCACAGTGAGCAGTTCTTC	CASSIASHSEQFF
TRBJ1-1	-	-	TRBV27	TGTGCCAGCAGTACGGGGGGCGGGGGTTGGACTGAAGCTTTCTTT	CASSTGGGGWTEAFF
TRBJ2-7	-	few	TRBV30	TGTGCCTGGAGTGTAGACAGCCGCTACGAGCAGTACTTC	CAWSVDSRYEQYF
TRBJ2-3	-	-	TRBV21-1	TGTGCCATCCTTCGGTCCGGCACAGATACGCAGTATTTT	CAILRSGTDTQYF
TRBJ2-2	-	-	TRBV6-6	TGTGCCAGCAGTTTGGCCTACGAGGTTGGGGAGCTGTTTTTT	CASSLAYEVGELFF
TRBJ2-2	TRBD1	once	TRBV18	TGTGCCAGCTCCCCGACAGGGTCCACCGGGGAGCTGTTTTTT	CASSPTGSTGELFF
TRBJ2-5	TRBD1	-	TRBV10-3	TGTGCCATCAGTGTGGCAGGGGGAGAGACCCAGTACTTC	CAISVAGGETQYF
TRBJ1-1	-	few	TRBV7-2	TGTGCCAGCAGCTTGGGGGGTTTCTGGGTAGGACGGGACACTGAAGCTTTCTTT	CASSLGGFWVGRDTEAFF
TRBJ2-2	-	-	TRBV14	TGTGCCAGCAGCCAAGATTCGGGCGGGGAGCTGTTTTTT	CASSQDSGGELFF
TRBJ1-1	-	-	TRBV30	TGTGCCTGGAGTAAAAGGGGGAACATGAACACTGAAGCTTTCTTT	CAWSKRGNMNTEAFF